This entry is about one T cell receptor (beta chain). The target antigen is unknown. Because the CDR3's place on the DNA is in doubt, the DNA is left out and the CDR3 is given as listed by TCRdb. These data belong to a study of T cell responses to AZD1222 COVID-19 vaccine. Findings and caveats of the study: Of spike-specific TCRs, nearly half reportedly target regions left unmutated in variants.

A total of 12 residues make up the CDR3, ends included. Germline assignment: CDR1 MNHNY and CDR2 SVGAGI (reference sequence). Using immunoSEQ multiplex PCR, the repertoire was profiled, and TCRdb retains in-frame clones only, with some absent. This table has 95,000 to 110,000 clones, roughly 88% appearing once. Sequencing was performed on peripheral blood, taken on day 0 of AZD1222 vaccination. The rearrangement uses TRBV6-6 and TRBJ1-5. The sequence derives from an adult in good health. CDR3 sequence: CASRSLWQPQHF.